Presented here are 7 T cell receptor beta chains from one specimen sequenced in a study of blood T cell repertoires in COVID-19. Profiled with immunoSEQ multiplex PCR; TCRdb holds only in-frame clones, not every one. The sample has just over 300,000 clones, roughly 90% seen once; the top ten hold about 2.5%. Sequenced sample: peripheral blood. The receptors derive from a man aged 18 to 30 with active or convalescent COVID-19.

This chain joins TRBV7-6 and TRBJ2-7; tentatively, D is TRBD1 (6 bases). Trimming cost V 4 bases and J 2 bases, with 15 bases left between them. CDR1 and CDR2 from the germline V gene are SGHVS and FNYEAQ. This CDR3 is 15 amino acids long. In DNA form, the CDR3 reads TGTGCCAGCAGCTCAACTCACAGGGATCCCTACGAGCAGTACTTC. Encoded protein: CASSSTHRDPYEQYF.

The CDR3 sequence is CASSPTKGFQSTDTQYF. The CDR3 DNA reads as TGCGCCAGCAGCCCAACTAAGGGGTTCCAAAGCACAGATACGCAGTATTTT. J is TRBJ2-3 and V is TRBV5-1, with D possibly TRBD1 on 5 matching bases. CDR1 is SGHRS, CDR2 YFSETQ, per germline. This CDR3 comprises 17 residues. V shed 4 bases and J shed 0 bases, with 18 bases lying between them.

The gene calls are TRBV7-9 and TRBJ2-2; D not certain. Trimming cost V 1 base and J 0 bases, with 9 bases left between them. The CDR3 spans 16 residues. From germline, CDR1 is SEHNR and CDR2 FQNEAQ (reference sequence). CDR3 in amino acids: CASSLDMRPNTGELFF. The CDR3 bases are TGTGCCAGCAGCTTAGATATGCGGCCGAACACCGGGGAGCTGTTTTTT.

The rearrangement uses TRBV9 and TRBJ2-7; 8 nucleotides align to TRBD1. With V trimmed by 3 bases and J by 4 bases, 9 bases remained unmatched. The CDR3 contains 15 residues. Germline CDR1 reads SGDLS; CDR2 reads YYNGEE. The CDR3 sequence: CASSAHTGTGYEQYF. Written as DNA, the CDR3 is TGTGCCAGCAGCGCCCATACCGGGACAGGTTACGAGCAGTACTTC.

The chain carries TRBV28 and TRBJ1-2, with D uncertain. The V end lost 7 bases, the J end lost 4 bases, and 25 bases lay between the germline ends. There are 17 residues in the CDR3. Germline V CDR1 and CDR2: MDHEN, SYDVKM. CDR3 DNA: TGTGCCAGCAACAACCTAGAAGGTCAGTCCCGGAGCTATGGCTACACCTTC. This gives the protein CASNNLEGQSRSYGYTF.

The chain links TRBV7-2 to TRBJ1-6; D not resolved. CDR1 SGHTA and CDR2 FQGNSA come from the germline V gene. V lost 0 bases to trimming and J lost 9 bases, with 9 bases between them. CDR3 length: 14 amino acids. The CDR3 region is CASSLATDGSPLHF. The DNA for the CDR3 is TGTGCCAGCAGCTTAGCCACAGACGGTTCACCCCTCCACTTT. Full variable domain (outside the CDR3, taken from reference TRBV7-2 and TRBJ1-6): GAGVSQSPSNKVTEKGKDVELRCDPISGHTALYWYRQSLGQGLEFLIYFQGNSAPDKSGLPSDRFSAERTGGSVSTLTIQRTQQEDSAVYLCASSLATDGSPLHFGNGTRLTVT.

The V gene is TRBV5-4, the J gene TRBJ2-5, with 9 bases lining up with TRBD2. CDR1 SGHNT and CDR2 YYREEE come from the germline V gene (reference sequence). The CDR3 totals 15 residues. V shed 3 bases and J 4 bases; nucleotides not matched to a gene: 7. DNA of the CDR3: TGTGCCAGCAGCTGGGGGACTAGCTCTTCAGAGACCCAGTACTTC. Translation: CASSWGTSSSETQYF.